Below, 9 T cell receptor beta chains from the same sample are listed, as sequenced in a study of response to subunit inactivated influenza vaccine. MiXCR, run by TCRdb on the RT-PCR reads, gives a single entry per CDR3 protein. The table shows approximately 290,000 distinct CDR3 sequences, with over 20% occurring only once. The starting material was PBMCs from blood, obtained approximately 20 months after vaccination. The receptor source for this set is a man in his fifties or sixties who received an inactivated influenza vaccine.

This clonotype was seen a few times. The chain has TRBV12-3 or TRBV12-4 and TRBJ1-1; TRBD1 matches at 8 bases. The trim removed 6 bases at V and 6 bases at J, leaving 9 bases unmatched. The CDR3 runs 14 residues. The CDR3 DNA sequence: TGTGCCAGCAGCCCTACAGGGGGAAGAGCTGAAGCTTTCTTT. Protein product: CASSPTGGRAEAFF.

This clonotype was seen a handful of times. The V and J genes are TRBV6-1 and TRBJ1-2; D uncertain. Germline CDR1 and CDR2: MNHNS and SASEGT. This CDR3 spans 13 amino acids. V was shortened by 5 bases and J by 8 bases, with 15 bases between the two germline ends. CDR3 nucleotide sequence: TGTGCCAGCAGTCCGACTCCCAGTAGCGGCTACACCTTC. This sequence encodes CASSPTPSSGYTF.

This rearrangement joins TRBV5-1 to TRBJ1-1; D gene ambiguous. The CDR3 runs to 15 residues. CDR1 SGHRS and CDR2 YFSETQ come from the germline V gene. The germline V and J ends were trimmed by 0 bases and 1 base, with 10 bases remaining between them. The CDR3 spells CASSLAGNRNTEAFF. The CDR3 region has the DNA TGCGCCAGCAGCTTGGCTGGGAACCGGAACACTGAAGCTTTCTTT.

This clonotype showed up just a few times. V is TRBV12-3 or TRBV12-4 and J is TRBJ2-2; 8 bases line up with TRBD1. The CDR3 extends over 15 amino acids. The junction had 12 bases not matched to a gene; V was cut back by 8 bases and J by 7 bases. This chain's CDR3 is CASSSNQGAGGELFF. CDR3 DNA: TGTGCCAGCTCCTCGAATCAGGGGGCCGGCGGGGAGCTGTTTTTT.

This clonotype was seen ten or more times. The chain couples TRBV29-1 to TRBJ2-3, with 7 nucleotides matching TRBD2. This CDR3 contains 15 residues. Germline V lookup: CDR1 SQVTM, CDR2 ANQGSEA. Trimming at V came to 4 bases and at J to 0 bases, leaving 7 bases not matched to a gene. The CDR3 protein is CSVAVGGTSTDTQYF. The DNA of the CDR3 is TGCAGCGTTGCTGTGGGGGGGACTAGCACAGATACGCAGTATTTT.

This clonotype was seen a few times. This chain uses TRBV20-1 with TRBJ1-1; tentatively, D is TRBD1 (6 bases). This CDR3 spans 14 amino acids. Trimming left V 3 bases short and J 1 base short, with 12 bases between. Per the germline V gene, CDR1 is DFQATT and CDR2 is SNEGSKA (reference sequence). For the CDR3, the DNA is TGCAGTGCTAGGCCGGGACACTCGAACACTGAAGCTTTCTTT. This gives the protein CSARPGHSNTEAFF.

This chain connects TRBV28 to TRBJ2-5, with a tentative D call TRBD1 (5 bases). The germline gives CDR1 MDHEN, CDR2 SYDVKM. The CDR3 has 14 amino acids. Trimming took off 10 bases at V and 1 base at J, with 16 bases between the two ends. The CDR3 region is CATTNFQGQETQYF. The DNA for the CDR3 is TGTGCCACCACTAACTTCCAGGGCCAAGAGACCCAGTACTTC. The variable domain in full, with the rest retrieved from reference TRBV28 and TRBJ2-5, is DVKVTQSSRYLVKRTGEKVFLECVQDMDHENMFWYRQDPGLGLRLIYFSYDVKMKEKGDIPEGYSVSREKKERFSLILESASTNQTSMYLCATTNFQGQETQYFGPGTRLLVL.

This chain connects TRBV7-8 to TRBJ2-5, with D perhaps matching TRBD2 (6 bases). The CDR3 spans 15 residues. Trimming took 1 base from V and 3 from J, leaving 12 bases between them. The germline CDR1 and CDR2 sequences are SGHVS and FQNEAQ. Here the CDR3 reads CASSLGRVSEETQYF. CDR3 in DNA: TGTGCCAGCAGCTTAGGGAGGGTTTCGGAAGAGACCCAGTACTTC.

V is TRBV20-1 and J is TRBJ2-5; 8 bases match TRBD2. With V trimmed by 4 bases and J by 2 bases, 6 bases remained unmatched. There are 14 residues in the CDR3. Germline V gene sequence: CDR1 DFQATT, CDR2 SNEGSKA (reference sequence). CDR3 region: CSATPRLAQETQYF. CDR3 bases: TGCAGTGCTACCCCACGACTAGCGCAAGAGACCCAGTACTTC.